This T cell receptor beta chain originates from a study of shared clonotypes between healthy human individuals. CD4+ cells yielded CD45RA+ naive and CD45RA-negative memory subsets. General study results and limits: Large depth notwithstanding, sorted-subset sequencing proved incomplete by rarefaction.

TCRdb's copy holds only in-frame clones and misses some; the assay was immunoSEQ multiplex PCR. The sample holds 2 million to 2.5 million clones, about 95% seen once. Trimming removed 2 bases at V and 5 bases at J, with 15 bases between. This CDR3 contains 15 residues. The germline V gene has CDR1 MDHEN and CDR2 SYDVKM. Concerning this clone: Its matching antigen is unknown.

Sample: naive CD4+ T cells sorted from blood. Noted subset: CD45RA+ positively selected. This TCR was sampled from a man between 18 and 29 years old in good health. The chain joins TRBV28 to TRBJ2-5; D is possibly TRBD1 (6 bases). The CDR3 region is CASSLGRGEGETQYF. The DNA of the CDR3 is TGTGCCAGCAGTTTAGGCAGGGGAGAGGGGGAGACCCAGTACTTC.